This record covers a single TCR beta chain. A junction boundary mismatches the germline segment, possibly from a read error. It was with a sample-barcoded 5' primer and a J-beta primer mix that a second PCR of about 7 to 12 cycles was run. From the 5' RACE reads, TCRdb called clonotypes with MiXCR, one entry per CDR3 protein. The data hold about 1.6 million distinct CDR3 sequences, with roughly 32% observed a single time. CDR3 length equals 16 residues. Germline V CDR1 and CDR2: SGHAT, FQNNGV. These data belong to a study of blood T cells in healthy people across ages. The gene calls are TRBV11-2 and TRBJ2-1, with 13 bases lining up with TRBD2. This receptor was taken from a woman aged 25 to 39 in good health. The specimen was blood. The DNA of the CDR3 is TGTGCCGGCAGCAGGACTAGCGGGAGCTCCTACAATGAGCAGTTCTTC. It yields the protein CAGSRTSGSSYNEQFF.